This is a list of T cell receptor beta chains from one sample in a study of blood T cell repertoires in COVID-19. Generated by immunoSEQ multiplex PCR, the TCRdb table keeps only in-frame clones and is missing some. The data show about 100,000 clones, about 87% seen once. Sequenced input: peripheral blood. The receptors shown here come from a man between 50 and 59 years old with active or convalescent COVID-19. CDR3s include the opening cysteine and the closing phenylalanine or tryptophan. D genes are given only for firm matches. The size field is filled for only some rows; it gives once, few, many or a size class.

v_call	clone_size	j_call	d_call	cdr3_nt	cdr3_aa
TRBV9	few	TRBJ2-3	TRBD2	TGTGCCAGCAGCCCTTCTAGACTAGCGGGGGGCTACACAGATACGCAGTATTTT	CASSPSRLAGGYTDTQYF
TRBV7-8	-	TRBJ1-1	TRBD1	TGTGCCAGCAGCCTCGAGGGACAGGGGAGGGACACTGAAGCTTTCTTT	CASSLEGQGRDTEAFF
TRBV3-1/TRBV3-2	-	TRBJ1-3	TRBD1	TGTGCCAGCAGCCAGGAGGACAGGGCAGGAAACACCATATATTTT	CASSQEDRAGNTIYF
TRBV25-1	-	TRBJ1-6	-	TGTGCCAGTCGGGACATCGATAATTCACCCCTCCACTTT	CASRDIDNSPLHF
TRBV28	-	TRBJ2-4	TRBD1	TGTGCCAGCAGTTCGTACAGGGGCTTGATGGACATTCAGTACTTC	CASSSYRGLMDIQYF
TRBV4-1	-	TRBJ1-3	-	TGCGCCAGCAGCCAAGATTCGCGGGGGTATGGAAACACCATATATTTT	CASSQDSRGYGNTIYF
TRBV4-3	-	TRBJ2-4	TRBD2	TGCGCCAGCAGCCAAGGGCGGGGGGGGAACATTCAGTACTTC	CASSQGRGGNIQYF
TRBV27	-	TRBJ2-1	TRBD1	TGTGCCAGCAGTTCCCCGACAGGGGGCATCTCCTACAATGAGCAGTTCTTC	CASSSPTGGISYNEQFF
TRBV21-1	-	TRBJ1-4	-	TGTGCCAGCAGCAGAGTGGATCCGGGACACTATTTT	CASSRVDPGHYF
TRBV25-1	-	TRBJ1-1	TRBD1	TGTGCCAGCAGTACTGACAGGGTCCAGCCTGAAGCTTTCTTT	CASSTDRVQPEAFF
TRBV5-6	-	TRBJ2-3	TRBD2	TGTGCCAGCAGCTTGGGAAGCGGGGGGGCATATACGCAGTATTTT	CASSLGSGGAYTQYF
TRBV7-9	-	TRBJ2-7	-	TGTGCCAGCAGCTTAGGCACAGGCAGGGTGTCCTACGAGCAGTACTTC	CASSLGTGRVSYEQYF
TRBV2	-	TRBJ2-3	TRBD2	TGTGCCAGCGTAATGACTAGCGGGGGCCCAAGCACAGATACGCAGTATTTT	CASVMTSGGPSTDTQYF
TRBV4-3	-	TRBJ1-1	TRBD1	TGCGCCAGCAGCCAAACGACAGGGTCGGGCACTGAAGCTTTCTTT	CASSQTTGSGTEAFF
TRBV29-1	-	TRBJ1-2	-	TGCAGCGTAGAGGGAAGCTACACCTTC	CSVEGSYTF
TRBV5-5	once	TRBJ2-7	-	TGTGCCAGCAGCTTCCCCGGGTTTGACGAGCAGTACTTC	CASSFPGFDEQYF
TRBV5-1	-	TRBJ2-3	TRBD1	TGCGCCAGCAGCGGAAGGACAGGGGGCTCTGATACGCAGTATTTT	CASSGRTGGSDTQYF
TRBV10-1	-	TRBJ2-5	TRBD2	TGCGCCACCCCCGCAGAGCGGGGGGGAGAGACCCAGTACTTC	CATPAERGGETQYF
TRBV20-1	-	TRBJ1-2	-	TGCAGTGCTAGAGGTCAAGGCTACACCTTC	CSARGQGYTF
TRBV28	-	TRBJ2-2	TRBD2	TGTGCCAGCAGTCAACAGAGCCTAGCGGGGGCCGGGGAGCTGTTTTTT	CASSQQSLAGAGELFF
TRBV9	-	TRBJ2-2	-	TGTGCCAGCAGCGTAGCTACAGGTGTCGGGTCGAACACCGGGGAGCTGTTTTTT	CASSVATGVGSNTGELFF
TRBV30	-	TRBJ1-2	-	TGTGCCTGGAGCTCGGGGATTGGTGGCTACACCTTC	CAWSSGIGGYTF
TRBV10-3	-	TRBJ2-1	TRBD1	TGTGCCATCAGGGGGGGAGGGACAGGGAGGATGGATGAGCAGTTCTTC	CAIRGGGTGRMDEQFF
TRBV4-2	-	TRBJ2-3	-	TGTGCCAGCAGCCAGGGGACTGCCACAGATACGCAGTATTTT	CASSQGTATDTQYF
TRBV18	-	TRBJ1-5	-	TGTGCCAGCTCACCACCAACAGGGAATCAGCCCCAGCATTTT	CASSPPTGNQPQHF
TRBV10-2	-	TRBJ2-5	TRBD2	TGCGCCAGCAGTGTCCGGGAGGGACAAGAGACCCAGTACTTC	CASSVREGQETQYF
TRBV2	-	TRBJ2-5	-	TGTGCCAGCACTGTAAGTGGGGCGCGGACCCAGTACTTC	CASTVSGARTQYF
TRBV19	-	TRBJ1-1	-	TGTGCCAGTAGTACCTTGATGGACAGGAACACTGAAGCTTTCTTT	CASSTLMDRNTEAFF
TRBV19	-	TRBJ2-3	TRBD1	TGTGCCAGTAGTATAGATCCCACAGGGGGCGCCGGCACAGATACGCAGTATTTT	CASSIDPTGGAGTDTQYF
TRBV12-5	-	TRBJ1-2	-	TGTGCTAGTGCCATGACAGAAAACTATGGCTACACCTTC	CASAMTENYGYTF
TRBV25-1	-	TRBJ1-1	-	TGTGCCAGCAGTCACCGGGACATCCAAGTCGGCGAAGCTTTCTTT	CASSHRDIQVGEAFF